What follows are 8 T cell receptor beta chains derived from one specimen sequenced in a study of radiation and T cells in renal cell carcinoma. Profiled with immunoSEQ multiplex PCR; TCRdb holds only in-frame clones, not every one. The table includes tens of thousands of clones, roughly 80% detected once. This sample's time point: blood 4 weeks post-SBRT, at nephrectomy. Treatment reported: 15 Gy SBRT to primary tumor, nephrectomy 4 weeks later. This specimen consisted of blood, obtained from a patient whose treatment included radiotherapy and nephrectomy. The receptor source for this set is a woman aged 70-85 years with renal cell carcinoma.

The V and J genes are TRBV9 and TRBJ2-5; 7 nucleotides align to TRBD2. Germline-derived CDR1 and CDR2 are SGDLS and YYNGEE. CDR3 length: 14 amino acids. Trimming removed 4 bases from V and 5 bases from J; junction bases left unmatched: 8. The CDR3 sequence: CASSISGSTETQYF. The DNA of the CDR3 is TGTGCCAGCAGCATTAGCGGGTCGACGGAGACCCAGTACTTC.

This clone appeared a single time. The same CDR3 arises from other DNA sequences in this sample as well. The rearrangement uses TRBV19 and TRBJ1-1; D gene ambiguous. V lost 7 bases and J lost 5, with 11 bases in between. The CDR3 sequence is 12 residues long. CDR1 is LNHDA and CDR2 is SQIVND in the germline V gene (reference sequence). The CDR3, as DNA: TGTGCCAGTAATTATGCTGGGACTGAAGCTTTCTTT. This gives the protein CASNYAGTEAFF.

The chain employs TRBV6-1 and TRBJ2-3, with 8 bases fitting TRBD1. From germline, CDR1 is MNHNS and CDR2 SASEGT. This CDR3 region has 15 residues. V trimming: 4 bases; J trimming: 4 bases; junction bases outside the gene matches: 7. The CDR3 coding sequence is TGTGCCAGCAGTGGGGGACAGGCCGGGGCAGATACGCAGTATTTT. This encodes CASSGGQAGADTQYF.

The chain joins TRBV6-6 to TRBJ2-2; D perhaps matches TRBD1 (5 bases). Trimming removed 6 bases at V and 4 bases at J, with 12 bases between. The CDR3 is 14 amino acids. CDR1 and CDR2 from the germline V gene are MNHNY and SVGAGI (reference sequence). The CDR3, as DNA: TGTGCCAGCAGGACGGACACGCTCACCGGGGAGCTGTTTTTT. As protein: CASRTDTLTGELFF.

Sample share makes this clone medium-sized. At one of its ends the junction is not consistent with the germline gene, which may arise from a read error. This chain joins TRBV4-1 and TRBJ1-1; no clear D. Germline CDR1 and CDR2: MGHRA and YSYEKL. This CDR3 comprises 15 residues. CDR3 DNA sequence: TGCGCCAGCAGTCAAGAGCCAACAGTTAACACTGAAGCTTTCTTT. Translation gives CASSQEPTVNTEAFF.

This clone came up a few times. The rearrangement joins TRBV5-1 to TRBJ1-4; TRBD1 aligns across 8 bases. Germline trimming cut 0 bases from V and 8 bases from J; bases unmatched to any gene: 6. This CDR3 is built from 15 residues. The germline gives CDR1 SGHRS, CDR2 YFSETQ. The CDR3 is CASSLGGQGDEKLFF. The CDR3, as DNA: TGCGCCAGCAGCTTGGGCGGACAGGGAGACGAAAAACTGTTTTTT.

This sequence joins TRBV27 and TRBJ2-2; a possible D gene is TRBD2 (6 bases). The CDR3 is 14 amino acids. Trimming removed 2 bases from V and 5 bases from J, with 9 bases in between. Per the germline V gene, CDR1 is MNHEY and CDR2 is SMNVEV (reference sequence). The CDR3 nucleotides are TGTGCCAGCAGTTTACGGGGGACGACCGGGGAGCTGTTTTTT. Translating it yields CASSLRGTTGELFF.

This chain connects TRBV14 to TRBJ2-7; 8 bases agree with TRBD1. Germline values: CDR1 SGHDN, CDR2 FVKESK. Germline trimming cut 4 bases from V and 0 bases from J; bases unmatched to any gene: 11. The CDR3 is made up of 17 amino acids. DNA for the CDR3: TGTGCCAGCAGCCGGACAGGGAGAGGGTTATACTCCTACGAGCAGTACTTC. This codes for CASSRTGRGLYSYEQYF.